This is a list of T cell receptor beta chains from one sample in a study of T cell responses to AZD1222 COVID-19 vaccine. Assay used: immunoSEQ multiplex PCR; TCRdb lists only in-frame clones, some missing. The sample consists of fewer than 130,000 clones, around 90% of them appearing once. The material sequenced was peripheral blood, taken 28 days after the second AZD1222 dose. These receptor sequences come from an adult who received the AZD1222 COVID-19 vaccine. Each CDR3 is given with its conserved first and last residue. Fields, in order: V gene, clone size, J gene, D gene, CDR3 protein, CDR3 DNA. The D gene is left open where the match is weak. Clone size, where shown, is once, few, many, or a class for clones that have expanded.

V gene: TRBV5-1
clone size: NA
J gene: TRBJ2-5
D gene: NA
CDR3 protein: CASSTGTVGGTQYF
CDR3 DNA: TGCGCCAGCAGCACCGGGACAGTCGGGGGGACCCAGTACTTC

V gene: TRBV18
clone size: NA
J gene: TRBJ2-2
D gene: NA
CDR3 protein: CASSMEQGTAGELFF
CDR3 DNA: TGTGCCAGCTCGATGGAACAGGGTACGGCCGGGGAGCTGTTTTTT

V gene: TRBV11-1
clone size: NA
J gene: TRBJ1-2
D gene: TRBD1
CDR3 protein: CASSFTGTGVGYTF
CDR3 DNA: TGTGCCAGCAGCTTTACCGGGACAGGGGTCGGCTACACCTTC

V gene: TRBV19
clone size: NA
J gene: TRBJ2-1
D gene: TRBD1
CDR3 protein: CASSRTGDNEQFF
CDR3 DNA: TGTGCCAGTAGTAGGACAGGGGACAATGAGCAGTTCTTC

V gene: TRBV5-4
clone size: NA
J gene: TRBJ1-2
D gene: NA
CDR3 protein: CASSLQGRQRYGYTF
CDR3 DNA: TGTGCCAGCAGCTTGCAAGGTCGGCAGAGATATGGCTACACCTTC

V gene: TRBV7-3
clone size: NA
J gene: TRBJ2-1
D gene: NA
CDR3 protein: CASSLIEYNEQFF
CDR3 DNA: TGTGCCAGCAGCTTAATAGAATACAATGAGCAGTTCTTC

V gene: TRBV2
clone size: NA
J gene: TRBJ1-2
D gene: NA
CDR3 protein: CASKILVGGSYGYTF
CDR3 DNA: TGTGCCAGCAAAATCCTAGTGGGGGGTTCCTATGGCTACACCTTC

V gene: TRBV27
clone size: NA
J gene: TRBJ1-6
D gene: TRBD1
CDR3 protein: CASSRTGPPTPLHF
CDR3 DNA: TGTGCCAGCAGCAGGACAGGACCACCGACACCCCTCCACTTT

V gene: TRBV9
clone size: NA
J gene: TRBJ1-4
D gene: NA
CDR3 protein: CASSVYNGVPTNEKLFF
CDR3 DNA: TGTGCCAGCAGCGTATATAATGGGGTACCCACTAATGAAAAACTGTTTTTT

V gene: TRBV27
clone size: NA
J gene: TRBJ1-2
D gene: NA
CDR3 protein: CASSFTASNYGYTF
CDR3 DNA: TGTGCCAGCAGTTTCACAGCCTCTAACTATGGCTACACCTTC

V gene: TRBV9
clone size: NA
J gene: TRBJ2-6
D gene: TRBD1
CDR3 protein: CASSPRDRVLSGANVLTF
CDR3 DNA: TGTGCCAGCAGCCCCCGGGACAGGGTCCTCTCTGGGGCCAACGTCCTGACTTTC

V gene: TRBV29-1
clone size: NA
J gene: TRBJ1-1
D gene: NA
CDR3 protein: CSGGVIRGVNTEAFF
CDR3 DNA: TGCAGCGGTGGAGTTATAAGGGGGGTGAACACTGAAGCTTTCTTT

V gene: TRBV19
clone size: NA
J gene: TRBJ2-5
D gene: TRBD2
CDR3 protein: CASSTGSGGRRETQYF
CDR3 DNA: TGTGCCAGTAGTACCGGCTCGGGAGGGCGAAGGGAGACCCAGTACTTC

V gene: TRBV15
clone size: NA
J gene: TRBJ1-2
D gene: NA
CDR3 protein: CATSSKDRGYTF
CDR3 DNA: TGTGCCACCAGCAGCAAGGATCGCGGCTACACCTTC

V gene: TRBV7-9
clone size: NA
J gene: TRBJ2-5
D gene: TRBD2
CDR3 protein: CASSLLAGEETQYF
CDR3 DNA: TGTGCCAGCAGCTTACTAGCGGGAGAAGAGACCCAGTACTTC

V gene: TRBV21-1
clone size: NA
J gene: TRBJ1-5
D gene: NA
CDR3 protein: CASSQYTCPNQPQHF
CDR3 DNA: NA

V gene: TRBV2
clone size: NA
J gene: TRBJ2-7
D gene: NA
CDR3 protein: CASSDNRLYEQYF
CDR3 DNA: TGTGCCAGCAGTGACAACAGGCTCTACGAGCAGTACTTC

V gene: TRBV19
clone size: NA
J gene: TRBJ1-3
D gene: NA
CDR3 protein: CASSSTVFSGNTIYF
CDR3 DNA: TGTGCCAGTAGTTCGACAGTTTTCTCTGGAAACACCATATATTTT

V gene: TRBV6-5
clone size: NA
J gene: TRBJ2-7
D gene: NA
CDR3 protein: CASSWGGVSSYEQYF
CDR3 DNA: TGTGCCAGCAGTTGGGGTGGGGTAAGCTCCTACGAGCAGTACTTC

V gene: TRBV5-1
clone size: NA
J gene: TRBJ2-1
D gene: TRBD1
CDR3 protein: CASSLDGTGNEQFF
CDR3 DNA: TGCGCCAGCAGCTTGGATGGGACAGGGAATGAGCAGTTCTTC

V gene: TRBV29-1
clone size: NA
J gene: TRBJ2-7
D gene: NA
CDR3 protein: CSVEMDTSYEQYF
CDR3 DNA: TGCAGCGTTGAGATGGACACGTCCTACGAGCAGTACTTC

V gene: TRBV19
clone size: few
J gene: TRBJ2-7
D gene: TRBD1
CDR3 protein: CASSSSGTAIYEQYF
CDR3 DNA: TGTGCCAGTAGTTCGTCCGGGACAGCTATATACGAGCAGTACTTC

V gene: TRBV5-1
clone size: NA
J gene: TRBJ2-2
D gene: TRBD1
CDR3 protein: CASSQRTGDTGELFF
CDR3 DNA: TGCGCCAGCAGCCAAAGGACAGGGGATACCGGGGAGCTGTTTTTT

V gene: TRBV4-2
clone size: NA
J gene: TRBJ1-1
D gene: NA
CDR3 protein: CASSPRPDGNTEAFF
CDR3 DNA: TGTGCCAGCAGCCCTCGACCCGACGGCAACACTGAAGCTTTCTTT

V gene: TRBV6-6
clone size: NA
J gene: TRBJ2-1
D gene: NA
CDR3 protein: CASSPRPPEQFF
CDR3 DNA: TGTGCCAGCAGTCCACGACCCCCAGAGCAGTTCTTC

V gene: TRBV6-5
clone size: NA
J gene: TRBJ1-6
D gene: TRBD1
CDR3 protein: CASSYAGQSNSPLHF
CDR3 DNA: TGTGCCAGCAGTTACGCGGGACAGTCAAATTCACCCCTCCACTTT